The rows below give T cell receptor beta chains drawn from one sample of a study of monozygotic twins with inflammatory bowel disease. Following a re-call of the 5' RACE reads, TCRdb has one entry per CDR3 protein and lacks DNA. Its table records about 170,000 distinct CDR3 sequences. Sample: blood. The source of these receptors is a human donor with ulcerative colitis or Crohn's disease, or a healthy co-twin of an affected twin (not recorded which). Both conserved end residues are part of each CDR3.

V: TRBV29-1
J: TRBJ1-1
length: 13
CDR3: CSGGPSHSSEAFF

V: TRBV19
J: TRBJ1-5
length: 16
CDR3: CASSIARGQRNQPQHF

V: TRBV7-8
J: TRBJ1-1
length: 13
CDR3: CASRRGAPTEAFF

V: TRBV29-1
J: TRBJ1-3
length: 13
CDR3: CSVVKNSGNTIYF

V: TRBV10-2
J: TRBJ2-5
length: 13
CDR3: CASSGGHQETQYF

V: TRBV20-1
J: TRBJ2-3
length: 12
CDR3: CSARAAGDTQYF

V: TRBV20-1
J: TRBJ1-3
length: 11
CDR3: CSAQIGNTIYF

V: TRBV20-1
J: TRBJ2-7
length: 17
CDR3: CSASPTSTSGRTYEQYF

V: TRBV29-1
J: TRBJ2-2
length: 13
CDR3: CSVGKGNTGELFF

V: TRBV10-2
J: TRBJ2-1
length: 16
CDR3: CASSPGGNGKDNEQFF

V: TRBV20-1
J: TRBJ1-1
length: 11
CDR3: CSASRPGEAFF

V: TRBV20-1
J: TRBJ2-3
length: 16
CDR3: CSAAPPGAGFSDTQYF

V: TRBV20-1
J: TRBJ1-5
length: 12
CDR3: CSAGDRYQPQHF

V: TRBV15
J: TRBJ2-7
length: 14
CDR3: CATSLERGGYEQYF

V: TRBV2
J: TRBJ2-7
length: 13
CDR3: CASTGPTSEEQYF

V: TRBV6-1
J: TRBJ2-1
length: 17
CDR3: CASSQHRGIPGYNEQFF

V: TRBV3-1
J: TRBJ2-7
length: 15
CDR3: CASSQVSGSKYEQYF

V: TRBV2
J: TRBJ2-7
length: 17
CDR3: CASSEGTSGIIPYEQYF

V: TRBV20-1
J: TRBJ2-7
length: 14
CDR3: CSARGPTGPYEQYF

V: TRBV5-1
J: TRBJ2-1
length: 16
CDR3: CASSLFRTSGSYEQFF

V: TRBV12-3/TRBV12-4
J: TRBJ1-5
length: 11
CDR3: CASSQDVPQHF

V: TRBV20-1
J: TRBJ1-2
length: 15
CDR3: CSARVPTGLNYGYTF

V: TRBV5-6
J: TRBJ1-2
length: 14
CDR3: CASSLRRELFGYTF

V: TRBV5-1
J: TRBJ2-5
length: 17
CDR3: CASSFGLAGVYQETQYF

V: TRBV20-1
J: TRBJ2-1
length: 11
CDR3: CSAPRGPEQFF

V: TRBV14
J: TRBJ2-1
length: 15
CDR3: CASSPNRGSNGEQFF

V: TRBV20-1
J: TRBJ1-5
length: 14
CDR3: CSANDRVRNQPQHF

V: TRBV28
J: TRBJ2-7
length: 14
CDR3: CASSLRVEMGEQYF

V: TRBV20-1
J: TRBJ1-5
length: 11
CDR3: CSASGNQPQHF